These 4 T cell receptor beta chains came from one sample sequenced in a study of T-cell reconstitution after alpha-beta-depleted transplantation in children. Unique molecular identifiers were used in preparing the TCRbeta library. TCRdb re-called the PCR reads through MiXCR, storing one row per CDR3 protein. Among 500,000 to 600,000 distinct CDR3 sequences, roughly 33% were seen once, and the ten largest hold around 2.4%. The source material was PBMCs from the stem cell graft donor, sampled from the stem cell graft. These receptors were obtained from a human donor who donated a stem cell graft to a child with aplastic anemia.

The chain uses TRBV7-2 and TRBJ1-5; perhaps TRBD1 as D (5 bases). V lost 8 bases to trimming and J lost 3 bases, with 11 bases between them. This CDR3 is built from 13 residues. Per germline, CDR1 SGHTA and CDR2 FQGNSA. In DNA form, the CDR3 reads TGTGCCAGCGCAGCAGGGATCAATCAGCCCCAGCATTTT. Protein product: CASAAGINQPQHF. Looking up the rest from reference TRBV7-2 and TRBJ1-5 gives the full variable domain: GAGVSQSPSNKVTEKGKDVELRCDPISGHTALYWYRQSLGQGLEFLIYFQGNSAPDKSGLPSDRFSAERTGGSVSTLTIQRTQQEDSAVYLCASAAGINQPQHFGDGTRLSIL.

In its sample, this clonotype was seen a few times. V is TRBV12-5 and J is TRBJ2-3; 11 nucleotides line up with TRBD2. Germline CDR1 LGHNT, CDR2 FRNRAP. Trimming cost V 6 bases and J 3 bases; bases outside gene matches: 5. The CDR3 has 15 amino acids. CDR3 protein: CASGRGLAETDTQYF. The CDR3 DNA sequence: TGTGCTAGTGGCCGGGGACTAGCGGAAACAGATACGCAGTATTTT.

Here the CDR3 reads CASSPRQELNTEAFF. DNA for the CDR3: TGTGCCAGCAGTCCCAGACAGGAGCTGAACACTGAAGCTTTCTTT. The V call is TRBV12-3 or TRBV12-4, the J call TRBJ1-1, with TRBD1 as a possible D gene (6 bases). V lost 5 bases and J 0 bases, leaving 13 bases between the germline ends. The CDR3 is 15 amino acids.

The V call is TRBV29-1, the J call TRBJ2-2; D unresolved. Germline values: CDR1 SQVTM, CDR2 ANQGSEA. The length of the CDR3 is 13 residues. The V end lost 4 bases, the J end lost 2 bases, and 8 bases lay between the germline ends. The CDR3: CSVVIDNTGELFF. CDR3 nucleotides: TGCAGCGTTGTCATCGATAACACCGGGGAGCTGTTTTTT.